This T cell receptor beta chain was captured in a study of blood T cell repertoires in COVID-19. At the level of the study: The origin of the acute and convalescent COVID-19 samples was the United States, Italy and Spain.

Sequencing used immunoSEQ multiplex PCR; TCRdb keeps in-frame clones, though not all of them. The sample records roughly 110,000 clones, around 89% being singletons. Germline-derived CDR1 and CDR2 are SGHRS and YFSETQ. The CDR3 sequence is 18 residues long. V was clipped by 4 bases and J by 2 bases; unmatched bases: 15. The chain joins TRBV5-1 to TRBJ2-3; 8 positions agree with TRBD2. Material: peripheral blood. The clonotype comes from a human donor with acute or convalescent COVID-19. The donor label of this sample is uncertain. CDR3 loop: CASSQEWWSGGPTDTQYF. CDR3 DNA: TGCGCCAGCAGCCAAGAGTGGTGGAGCGGGGGACCCACAGATACGCAGTATTTT. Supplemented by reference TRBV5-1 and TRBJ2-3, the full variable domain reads KAGVTQTPRYLIKTRGQQVTLSCSPISGHRSVSWYQQTPGQGLQFLFEYFSETQRNKGNFPGRFSGRQFSNSRSEMNVSTLELGDSALYLCASSQEWWSGGPTDTQYFGPGTRLTVL.